This TCR beta chain is from a study of OX40 agonist ivuxolimab in advanced cancers. Study findings and constraints: Patients with a partial response at 0.1-3.0 mg/kg had among the lowest clonal expansion.

V lost 5 bases to trimming and J lost 4 bases, with 3 bases between them. The CDR3 sequence is 10 residues long. Germline V gene data show CDR1 as DFQATT and CDR2 as SNEGSKA (reference sequence). Assay: immunoSEQ multiplex PCR; the TCRdb copy retains only in-frame clones and omits some. The table lists some 55,000 clones, roughly 90% of them singletons, with around 12% in the top ten. Sampling of blood occurred at baseline, cycle 4 day 1, and cycle 7 day 1. With regard to this clone: Its specificity is unknown.

The V call is TRBV20-1, the J call TRBJ2-1; D uncertain. This TCR derives from an adult with an advanced solid tumor such as melanoma, head and neck, liver or kidney cancer. The sequencing used CD4+ or CD8+ T cells sorted from blood, collected in a trial of the OX40 agonist ivuxolimab. CDR3 sequence reads: CSAEYNEQFF. The CDR3 bases are TGCAGTGCTGAGTACAATGAGCAGTTCTTC.